This T cell receptor (beta chain) was identified in a study of cytomegalovirus exposure and HLA in healthy donors (dated by TCRdb to the late 2010s). For the wider study: According to an earlier analysis of a few hundred of the donors, roughly 180 million T cells yielded 120 million or so unique TCR beta sequences and about 300 Gb of sequence data. Donor age, sex, ethnicity and CMV serostatus were collected together with the repertoire data. The study was designed to test whether signatures of past pathogen exposure could be identified by cataloging public T cell receptors. Every discovery cohort repertoire had been produced on one sequencing platform. To decide whether each TCR beta V gene segment behaved as functional or pseudogenic, an earlier analysis of 587 of the donors relied on high-throughput TCR beta sequencing. Besides the first cohort of around 700 subjects, a separate validation cohort made up of over 100 different subjects was used. A later genetic analysis used genome-wide SNP genotypes for about three fifths of the 666 donors, treating that subset as a discovery cohort. HLA typing included class I and class II loci at four-digit resolution. Typing coverage varied by locus: 629-630 donors for A, B, C, DRB1 and DQB1; roughly 520 for DQA1; some 610 for DPA1; under 490 for DPB1. A later analysis re-examined previously published TCR beta repertoires from roughly 650 donors and added high-resolution HLA genotyping to investigate patterns of TCR occurrence. The study used immunosequencing to profile the T cell repertoires of hundreds of subjects and linked those repertoires to cytomegalovirus serostatus. Because of strong linkage in the cohort, roughly five DR-DQ haplotypes were treated as single units for association and clustering. In the later analysis, no new phenotypic data were used to find candidate immune exposures; instead, reliance was placed on TCR beta sequences and their occurrence across donors. On average, roughly 240,000 unique TCR beta nucleotide sequences were sequenced per donor among a few hundred genotyped donors of the cohort, with 15% to 20% of those sequences being non-productive. An early release that covered about 640 HLA-typed donors contained approximately 300 gigabases of sequencing data and 85 million to 100 million unique TCR sequences. The study combined high-throughput TCR immunosequencing, statistical association of individual TCRs with disease status, and machine learning to predict cytomegalovirus infection status. The genetic ancestry cluster associated with self-reported Caucasian donors included 81% of the 398 genotyped donors.

Broader findings and caveats from the paper: A later analysis found that HLA-associated TCR beta chains were more clonally expanded and had lower generation probabilities than equally common non-associated chains. Because the 87-base-pair reads could not distinguish some IMGT-functional V segments, including TRBV6-2 and TRBV6-3, those segments were excluded. A group of highly shared sequence variants was considered likely to be a technical artifact of the sequencing pipeline. Roughly uniform sequencing depth across donors was assumed in presence/absence analyses, although this assumption may not hold. When HLA alleles, especially DR and DQ, strongly co-occurred, attributing TCR associations to individual alleles was difficult. A further reported finding was that TCR beta sequences accurately predicted the HLA-A and HLA-B alleles for most subjects in the first cohort. It was suggested by the authors that the approach could potentially be generalized to other disease states and immunological phenotypes. In a later genetic analysis, fewer N-insertions in productive TCRs were reported among donors in an Asian-associated ancestry cluster than the roughly 640-donor mean. Immune exposure information for the cohort was limited to CMV serostatus. In a later analysis, several top co-occurrence clusters were reported to appear linked to parvovirus B19, influenza, CMV and Epstein-Barr virus. In this cohort, only TCR beta chains were sequenced, and detectable features were limited by the absence of alpha or paired-chain data. In an earlier analysis of 587 of the donors, most TCR beta V segments appeared in productive rearrangements about 90% or about 30% of the time, broadly matching IMGT annotations. A few of the identified cytomegalovirus-associated TCR beta chains were confirmed in vitro to be specific for cytomegalovirus antigens. According to a later analysis, TCR association rates differed among HLA loci, with DRB1 alleles showing the most associated TCRs and HLA-C alleles showing the fewest. Most CMV-associated TCR beta chains appeared to be HLA-restricted in a later analysis, and the HLA associations seemed to be driven largely by CMV exposure. Across donors, most TCR sequences were observed very rarely, whereas some public TCRs were present in many individuals. Because some donors lacked HLA typing at each locus, the association tests relied only on the typed subset. Because counts were too low, roughly 16 rarely observed V segments, including chromosome 9 orphons, were excluded from the earlier analysis of 587 of the donors. In the study, around 160 TCR beta chains were listed as associated with cytomegalovirus. Specific HLA alleles were associated with 15,000 to 20,000 TCR beta sequences at a false discovery rate of 0.05 in a later analysis. Correlated functional status among segregating V segments might be attributable to linkage disequilibrium, but an unknown experimental factor could not be ruled out. In both the original and validation cohorts, the classifier was reported to diagnose cytomegalovirus status with high specificity and sensitivity. V-gene and J-gene trimming of TCR beta chains was associated with a missense DCLRE1C variant in a later genetic analysis, and the association was replicated in an independent cohort.

CDR1 and CDR2, per the germline V gene, are MDHEN and SYDVKM. V drops 1 base and J drops 0 bases, leaving 13 bases in between. The cysteine opens and the phenylalanine closes a CDR3 of 16 amino acids. Kept here is only the CDR3 DNA, which spans 48 bases and is read in frame from base 1. On this clone itself: What antigen it recognizes has not been identified. No much larger clonotype is one base removed from it; base qualities were not supplied.

The library was prepared using the immunoSEQ multiplex PCR assay. A mixture of 60 forward primers for TCR Vbeta segments and 13 reverse primers for TCR Jbeta segments was used in the multiplex PCR. Amplification of the CDR3 region of rearranged TCR beta genes was performed with a multiplex PCR assay on genomic DNA. Amplified TCR beta libraries were sequenced as 87-base-pair reads on the Illumina HiSeq System. The original methods were these. In a later analysis, tens of millions of unique TCR beta chains were counted across the roughly 610 repertoires, and around 10 million of these chains were shared by at least two donors. To remove PCR and sequencing errors, raw reads were error-corrected and collapsed into unique sequences using a nearest-neighbor algorithm that merged closely related sequences. Alignment of CDR3 sequences to IMGT reference sequences was used to assign V, D and J gene segments. Each retained sequence needed at least a six-nucleotide match to both a V gene segment and a J gene segment. Rearrangements were classified as productive when the CDR3 lacked stop codons and remained in frame with V and J, and all other rearrangements were classified as non-productive. CDR3 was defined according to IMGT convention as the region running from the second conserved V-encoded cysteine to the conserved J-encoded phenylalanine. The earlier analysis of about 590 of the donors excluded sequences that lacked an unambiguous match to a single V gene segment. An earlier analysis of 587 of the donors called V segments functional above 56.7% productive rearrangements and segregating when the between-donor standard deviation exceeded 5%. A statistical classification framework was built to diagnose cytomegalovirus status from the catalog of TCR beta chain sequences. In a later analysis, TCR nucleotide sequences were compared against IMGT/GENE-DB human TR gene sequences so that V and J genes could be assigned. In a later analysis, CDR3 sequences and most-parsimonious VDJ recombination scenarios were assigned using the TCRdist pipeline. A later analysis defined each TCR beta chain by its CDR3 amino acid sequence plus V-gene family, and excluded reads lacking a unique V-gene family. To address suspected cross-contamination and a sequencing artifact, a later analysis removed under 600 highly shared, low-generation-probability nucleotide sequences. In a later analysis, a clonal expansion index was calculated for each public chain from normalized within-repertoire ranks of inferred template counts. In a later analysis, generation probabilities were computed using a VDJ recombination model fitted to out-of-frame rearrangements, and the results were checked against IGoR. A later analysis scored TCR-TCR, TCR-HLA and TCR-CMV co-occurrence with hypergeometric tests, applying a repertoire-size bias correction to TCR pairs. To estimate false discovery rates, a later analysis permuted the HLA or CMV assignments 20 times. In a later analysis, co-occurring TCRs were grouped using DBSCAN, and TCRdist sequence similarity was added for clustering within HLA-allele-positive subsets. Repertoires with fewer than 30,000 or more than 120,000 public chains were left out of co-occurrence clustering, as were a handful of repertoires with anomalous nucleotide sharing. TCRdb stores this immuneACCESS table with in-frame sequences only. Part of the clones is absent; in the studies checked, under half of the shortfall reflects unresolved V genes, and no reason is known for the rest. For V, J and clone size, that table is used; D and trimming come from the DNA. For this sample there are 150,000 to 200,000 clones; 75% to 90% appear just once. Around 0.99% of the sample is in the top ten clones.

The cohort consisted of fewer than 700 healthy bone marrow donors. All cohort members were sampled while nominally healthy, although unrecorded immune exposures were likely present. The donor tested CMV seronegative and was one of the 352 seronegative cohort members. A peripheral blood sample was collected from each donor, and TCR beta sequencing was performed on peripheral blood mononuclear cells. Genomic DNA extraction from the blood cell samples was performed with the Qiagen DNeasy Blood Extraction Kit. The clonotype originates from a boy younger than 10 in good health and CMV-seronegative. Sequenced material: PBMCs. The chain is encoded by TRBV28 joined to TRBJ2-7; TRBD2 is a weak D gene call, 5 bases matching. The sequence in DNA is TGTGCCAGCAGTTTATTATCCTGGGAGTCCTCCTACGAGCAGTACTTC. Translation gives CASSLLSWESSYEQYF.